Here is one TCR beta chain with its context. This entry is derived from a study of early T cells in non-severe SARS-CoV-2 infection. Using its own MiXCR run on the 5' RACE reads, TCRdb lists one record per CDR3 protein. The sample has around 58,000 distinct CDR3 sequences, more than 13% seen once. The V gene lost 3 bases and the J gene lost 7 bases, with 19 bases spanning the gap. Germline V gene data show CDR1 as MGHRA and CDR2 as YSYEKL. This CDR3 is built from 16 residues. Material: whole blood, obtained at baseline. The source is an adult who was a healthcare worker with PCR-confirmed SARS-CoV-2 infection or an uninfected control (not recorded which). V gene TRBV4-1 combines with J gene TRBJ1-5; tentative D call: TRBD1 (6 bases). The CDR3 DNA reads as TGCGCCAGCAGCCAGCTACAGGGTACAAGTGCGCAGCCCCAGCATTTT. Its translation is CASSQLQGTSAQPQHF.